This T cell receptor beta chain was recovered during a study of response to subunit inactivated influenza vaccine. This clonotype has a count of ten or more. Using its own MiXCR run on the RT-PCR reads, TCRdb lists one record per CDR3 protein. The table shows about 570,000 distinct CDR3 sequences, with about 11% occurring only once. Germline CDR1 SGHVS, CDR2 FQNEAQ. The CDR3 is 13 residues long. V was cut by 0 bases and J by 3 bases, with 6 bases left in between. In addition, the sample was reused for a study of T cells expressing NK-cell markers. That report notes: Beta-chain TCR cDNA was generated via 5'RACE template switching with UMIs.

The source was PBMCs from blood, collected on the day of vaccination. This sequence joins TRBV7-8 and TRBJ2-7; D is undetermined. This TCR came from a man aged 45 to 65 who received an inactivated influenza vaccine. The CDR3 coding sequence is TGTGCCAGCAGCTTAGCCGACTTCTACGAGCAGTACTTC. The encoded protein is CASSLADFYEQYF.